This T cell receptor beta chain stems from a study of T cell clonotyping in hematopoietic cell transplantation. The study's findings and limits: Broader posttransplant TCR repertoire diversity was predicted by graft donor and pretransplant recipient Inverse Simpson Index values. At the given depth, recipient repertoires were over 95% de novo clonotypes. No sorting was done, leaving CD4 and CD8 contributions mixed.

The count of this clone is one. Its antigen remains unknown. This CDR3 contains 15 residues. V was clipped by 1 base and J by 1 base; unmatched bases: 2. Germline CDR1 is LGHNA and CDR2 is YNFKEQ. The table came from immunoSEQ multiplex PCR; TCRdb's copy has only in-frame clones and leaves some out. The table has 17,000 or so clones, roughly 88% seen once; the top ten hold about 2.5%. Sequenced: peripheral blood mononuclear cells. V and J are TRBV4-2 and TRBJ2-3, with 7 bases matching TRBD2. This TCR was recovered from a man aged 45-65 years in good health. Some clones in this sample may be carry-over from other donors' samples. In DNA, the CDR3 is TGTGCCAGCAGCCAAGTCCGGGGGGGCACAGATACGCAGTATTTT. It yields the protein CASSQVRGGTDTQYF.